One T cell receptor beta chain is described in this entry. Its antigen is unidentified. Before the COVID-19 pandemic, during about 2010-2019, CD4+ T cells were taken from unexposed donors. Isolation of CD4+ T cells took place after about eleven days in culture. On days 3 and 7, cultures got half fresh IL-2 medium. Germline V lookup: CDR1 GTSNPN, CDR2 SVGIG (reference sequence). After removal of 1 base from V and 8 bases from J, the junction contained 5 bases not matched to a gene. CDR3 length: 13 residues. This entry is derived from a study of CD4 T cells in relation to SARS-CoV-2 and coronaviruses. Study-wide context: PBMCs were cultured with antigen for about eleven days before TCR beta sequencing. Negative control cultures got HIV-1 Nef peptides or no peptide.

Here immunoSEQ multiplex PCR was the method, and the copy in TCRdb shows in-frame clones only, minus some. The table includes 15,000 to 20,000 clones, around 67% detected once. The specimen sequenced was CD4+ T cells from PBMCs, cultured in vitro. This clonotype was obtained from a human donor in good health. The V call is TRBV30, the J call TRBJ2-4; 7 bases agree with TRBD2. The CDR3 here is CAWSGAGRDIQYF. CDR3 bases: TGTGCCTGGAGTGGGGCAGGGAGGGACATTCAGTACTTC. The full variable domain, with the rest looked up from reference TRBV30 and TRBJ2-4, is SQTIHQWPATLVQPVGSPLSLECTVEGTSNPNLYWYRQAAGRGLQLLFYSVGIGQISSEVPQNLSASRPQDRQFILSSKKLLLSDSGFYLCAWSGAGRDIQYFGAGTRLSVL.